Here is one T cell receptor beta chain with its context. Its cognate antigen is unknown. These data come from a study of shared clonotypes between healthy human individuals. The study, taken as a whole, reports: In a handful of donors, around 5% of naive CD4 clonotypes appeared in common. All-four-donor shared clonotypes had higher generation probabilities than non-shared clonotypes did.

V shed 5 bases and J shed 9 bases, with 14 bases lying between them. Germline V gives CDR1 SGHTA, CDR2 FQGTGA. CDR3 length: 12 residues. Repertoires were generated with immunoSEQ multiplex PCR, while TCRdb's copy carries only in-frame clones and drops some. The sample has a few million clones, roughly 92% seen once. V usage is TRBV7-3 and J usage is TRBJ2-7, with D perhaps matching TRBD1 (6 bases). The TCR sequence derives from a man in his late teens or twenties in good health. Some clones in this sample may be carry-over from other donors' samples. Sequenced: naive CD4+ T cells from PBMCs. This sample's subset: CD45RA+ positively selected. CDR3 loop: CASSPQGSVQYF. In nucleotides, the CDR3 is TGTGCCAGCAGCCCCCAGGGGTCGGTGCAGTACTTC.